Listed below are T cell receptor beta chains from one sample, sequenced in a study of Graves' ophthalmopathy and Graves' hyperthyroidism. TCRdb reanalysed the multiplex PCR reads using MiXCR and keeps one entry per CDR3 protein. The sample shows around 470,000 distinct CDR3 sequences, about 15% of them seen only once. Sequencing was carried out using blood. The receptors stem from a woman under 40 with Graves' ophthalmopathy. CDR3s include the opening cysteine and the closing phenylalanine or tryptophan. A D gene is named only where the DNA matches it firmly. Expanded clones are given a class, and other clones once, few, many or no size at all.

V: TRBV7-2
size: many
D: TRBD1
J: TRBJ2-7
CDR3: CASSLVPTGNSYEQYF
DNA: TGTGCCAGCAGCTTAGTGCCGACAGGGAACTCCTACGAGCAGTACTTC

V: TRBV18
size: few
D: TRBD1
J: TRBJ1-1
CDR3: CASSQRQGANTEAFF
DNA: TGTGCCAGCTCACAACGACAGGGGGCGAACACTGAAGCTTTCTTT

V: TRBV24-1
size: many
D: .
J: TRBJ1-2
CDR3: CATSPDEFPEGYTF
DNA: TGTGCCACCAGCCCGGACGAATTTCCGGAAGGCTACACCTTC

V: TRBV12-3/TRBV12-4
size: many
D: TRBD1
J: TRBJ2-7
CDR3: CASILGTGAGEQYF
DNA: TGTGCCAGCATCTTGGGGACAGGGGCGGGCGAGCAGTACTTC

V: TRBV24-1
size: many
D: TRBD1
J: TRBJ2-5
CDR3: CATSDRRTGKETQYF
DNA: TGTGCCACCAGTGATCGCCGGACAGGGAAAGAGACCCAGTACTTC

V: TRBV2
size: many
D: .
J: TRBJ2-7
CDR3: CASTWGDYEQYF
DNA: TGTGCCAGCACCTGGGGGGACTACGAGCAGTACTTC

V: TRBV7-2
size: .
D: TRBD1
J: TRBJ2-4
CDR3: CASSSTGTGALKF
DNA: TGTGCCAGCAGCTCAACCGGGACAGGGGCGTTAAAATTC

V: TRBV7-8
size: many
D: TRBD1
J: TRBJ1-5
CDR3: CASSLVGGGNQPQHF
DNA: TGTGCCAGCAGTTTAGTAGGGGGCGGGAATCAGCCCCAGCATTTT

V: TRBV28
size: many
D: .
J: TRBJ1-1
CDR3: CASSLPNTEAFF
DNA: TGTGCCAGCAGTTTACCAAACACTGAAGCTTTCTTT

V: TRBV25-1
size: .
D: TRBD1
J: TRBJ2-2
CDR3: CASSERTGSSGELFF
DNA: TGTGCCAGCAGTGAGAGGACAGGGTCGTCCGGGGAGCTGTTTTTT

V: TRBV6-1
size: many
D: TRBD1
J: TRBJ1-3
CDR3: CASNLQGSGNTIYF
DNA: TGTGCCAGCAACTTACAGGGGTCTGGAAACACCATATATTTT

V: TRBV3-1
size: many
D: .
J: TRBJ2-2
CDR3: CASSQVLLNTGELFF
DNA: TGTGCCAGCAGCCAAGTATTACTTAACACCGGGGAGCTGTTTTTT

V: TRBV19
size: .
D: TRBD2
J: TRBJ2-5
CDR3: CASSTEISGSGTQYF
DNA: TGTGCCAGTAGTACCGAAATAAGCGGGAGCGGGACCCAGTACTTC

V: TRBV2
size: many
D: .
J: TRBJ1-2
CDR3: CASSDAPTPANGYTF
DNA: TGTGCCAGCAGTGATGCCCCAACCCCTGCCAATGGCTACACCTTC

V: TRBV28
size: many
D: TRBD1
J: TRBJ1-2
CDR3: CASSDPPGGGYGYTF
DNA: TGTGCCAGCAGCGACCCGCCAGGGGGCGGCTATGGCTACACCTTC

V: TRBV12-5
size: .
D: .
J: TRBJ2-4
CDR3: CASGFGAKNIKYF
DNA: TGTGCTAGTGGTTTCGGAGCCAAAAACATTAAGTACTTC